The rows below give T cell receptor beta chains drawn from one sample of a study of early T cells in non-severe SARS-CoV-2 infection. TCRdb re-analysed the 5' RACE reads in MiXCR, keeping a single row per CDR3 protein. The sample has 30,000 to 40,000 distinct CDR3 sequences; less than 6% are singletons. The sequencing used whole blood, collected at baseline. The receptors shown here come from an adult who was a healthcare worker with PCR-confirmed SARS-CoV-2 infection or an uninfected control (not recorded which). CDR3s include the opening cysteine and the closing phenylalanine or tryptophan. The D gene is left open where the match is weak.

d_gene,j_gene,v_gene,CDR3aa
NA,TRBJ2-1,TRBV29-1,CSVEVQSSYNEQFF
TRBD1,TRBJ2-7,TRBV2,CASSGHRGPYEQYF
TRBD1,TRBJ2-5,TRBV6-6,CASRLPVTGREETQYF
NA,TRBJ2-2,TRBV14,CASSQDVTPINTGELFF
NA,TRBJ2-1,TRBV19,CASSIDLLARNEQFF
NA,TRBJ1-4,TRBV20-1,CSARDQRGEKLFF
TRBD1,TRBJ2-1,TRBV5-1,CASNAWDRQFF
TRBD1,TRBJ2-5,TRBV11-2,CASSRGQGRETQYF
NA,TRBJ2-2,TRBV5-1,CASGGVSDTGELFF
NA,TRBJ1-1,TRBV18,CASSRATGNTEAFF
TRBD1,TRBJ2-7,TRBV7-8,CASSLGQGLDQYF
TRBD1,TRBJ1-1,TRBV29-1,CSGRQGRGTEAFF
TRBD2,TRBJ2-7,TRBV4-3,CASSQDLPAGGPYEQYF
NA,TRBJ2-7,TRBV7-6,CASSLAPAYEQYF
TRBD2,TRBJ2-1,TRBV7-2,CASRPEVAGSYNEQFF
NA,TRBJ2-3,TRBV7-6,CASSVLGPDTQYF
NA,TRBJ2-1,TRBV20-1,CSARMAGGWSPPPEQFF
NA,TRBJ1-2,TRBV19,CASSKQGYYGYTF
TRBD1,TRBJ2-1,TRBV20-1,CSADGTDTSYNEQFF
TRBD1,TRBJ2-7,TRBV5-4,CASSLGTGSSYEQYF
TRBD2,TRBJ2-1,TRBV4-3,CASSQDMSGGYNEQFF
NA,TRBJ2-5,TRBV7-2,CASSTRTGTGQGTQYF
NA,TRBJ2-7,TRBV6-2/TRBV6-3,CASRSTDSYEQYF
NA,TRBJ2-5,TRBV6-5,CASSNLDATETQYF
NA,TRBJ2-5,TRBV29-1,CSVVPGETQYF
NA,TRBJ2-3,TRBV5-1,CASSLVGGDTQYF
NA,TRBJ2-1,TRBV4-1,CASSQDPSSEQFF
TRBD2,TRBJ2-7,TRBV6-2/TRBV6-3,CASTRTSGGVKVGEQYF
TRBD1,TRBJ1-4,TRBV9,CASSAQGARGEKLFF
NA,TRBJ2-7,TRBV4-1,CASSQGQGGTYEQYF
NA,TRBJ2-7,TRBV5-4,CASSQDDTDEPYEQYF
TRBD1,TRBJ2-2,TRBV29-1,CSGKTGGSGELFF
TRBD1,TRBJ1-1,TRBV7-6,CASSLTGSNTEAFF
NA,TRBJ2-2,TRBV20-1,CSAPSHQNTGELFF
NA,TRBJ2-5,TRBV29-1,CSVTEGTQYF
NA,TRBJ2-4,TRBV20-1,CSAATGFQYF
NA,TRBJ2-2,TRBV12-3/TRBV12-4,CASSQGTGELFF
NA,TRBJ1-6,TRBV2,CASSDLPWGSYNSPLHF
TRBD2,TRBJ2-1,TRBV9,CASSVTSGGANEQFF
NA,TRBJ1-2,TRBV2,CASSVIQGYGYTF
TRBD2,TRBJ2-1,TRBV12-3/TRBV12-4,CASSLGGSAPNEQFF
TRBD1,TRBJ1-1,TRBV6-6,CASSPEGQPIMNTEAFF
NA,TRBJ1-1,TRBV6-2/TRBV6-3,CASSYARLLGAFF
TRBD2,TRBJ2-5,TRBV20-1,CSARVTAGVETQYF
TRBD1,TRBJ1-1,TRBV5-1,CASRTGTGGWNTEAFF
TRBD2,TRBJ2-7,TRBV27,CASSLAGGEQYF
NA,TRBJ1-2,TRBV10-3,CAISNRGRLYGYTF
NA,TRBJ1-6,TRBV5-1,CASSNSAFDSPLHF
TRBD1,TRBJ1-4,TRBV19,CASATGGKEEKLFF
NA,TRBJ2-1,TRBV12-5,CASGLVSLSPSPYEQFF
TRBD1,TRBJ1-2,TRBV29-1,CSVPTAEGASGYTF
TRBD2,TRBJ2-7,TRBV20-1,CSVRTSGYEQYF
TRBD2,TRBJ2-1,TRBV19,CASSPGLATNEQFF
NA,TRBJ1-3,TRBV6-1,CASMASFSGNTIYF
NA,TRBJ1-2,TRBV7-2,CASSFPFSSYGYTF